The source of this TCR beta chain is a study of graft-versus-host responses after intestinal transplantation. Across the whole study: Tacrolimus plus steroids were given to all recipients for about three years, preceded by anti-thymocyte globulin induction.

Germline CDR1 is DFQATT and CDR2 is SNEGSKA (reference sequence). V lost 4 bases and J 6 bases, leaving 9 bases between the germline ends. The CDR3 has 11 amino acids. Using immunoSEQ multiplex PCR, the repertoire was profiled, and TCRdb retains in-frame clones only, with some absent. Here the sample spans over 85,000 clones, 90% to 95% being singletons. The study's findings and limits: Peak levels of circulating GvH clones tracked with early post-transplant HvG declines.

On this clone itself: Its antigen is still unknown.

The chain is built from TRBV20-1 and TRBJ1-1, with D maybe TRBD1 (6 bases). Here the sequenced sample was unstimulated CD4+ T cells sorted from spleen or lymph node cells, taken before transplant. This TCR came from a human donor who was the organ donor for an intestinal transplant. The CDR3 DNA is TGCAGTGCTACCAGACAGGCTGAAGCTTTCTTT. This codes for CSATRQAEAFF.